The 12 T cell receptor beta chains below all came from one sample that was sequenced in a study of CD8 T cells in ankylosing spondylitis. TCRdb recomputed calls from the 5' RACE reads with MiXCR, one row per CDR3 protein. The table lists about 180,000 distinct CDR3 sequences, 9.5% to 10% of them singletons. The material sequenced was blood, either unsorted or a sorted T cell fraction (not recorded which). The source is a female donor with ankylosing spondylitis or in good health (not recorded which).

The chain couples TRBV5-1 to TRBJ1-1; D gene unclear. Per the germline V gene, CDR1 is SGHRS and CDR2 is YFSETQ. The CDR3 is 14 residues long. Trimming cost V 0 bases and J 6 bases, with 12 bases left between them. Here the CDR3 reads CASSLGGEGAEAFF. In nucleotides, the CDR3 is TGCGCCAGCAGCTTGGGTGGGGAAGGCGCTGAAGCTTTCTTT. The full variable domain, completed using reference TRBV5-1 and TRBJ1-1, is KAGVTQTPRYLIKTRGQQVTLSCSPISGHRSVSWYQQTPGQGLQFLFEYFSETQRNKGNFPGRFSGRQFSNSRSEMNVSTLELGDSALYLCASSLGGEGAEAFFGQGTRLTVV.

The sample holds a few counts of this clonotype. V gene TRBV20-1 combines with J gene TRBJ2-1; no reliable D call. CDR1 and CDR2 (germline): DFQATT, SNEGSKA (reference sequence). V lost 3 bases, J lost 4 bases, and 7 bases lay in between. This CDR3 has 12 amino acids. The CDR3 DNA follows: TGCAGTGCTAGGGACGGATACAATGAGCAGTTCTTC. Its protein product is CSARDGYNEQFF.

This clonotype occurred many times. The chain's CDR3 is CASSQETGVAFF. The DNA of the CDR3 is TGCGCCAGCAGCCAAGAGACAGGGGTTGCTTTCTTT. This chain connects TRBV4-3 to TRBJ1-1; 8 nucleotides align to TRBD1. From germline, CDR1 is LGHNA and CDR2 YSLEER. The CDR3 contains 12 residues. V was clipped by 0 bases and J by 11 bases; unmatched bases: 2.

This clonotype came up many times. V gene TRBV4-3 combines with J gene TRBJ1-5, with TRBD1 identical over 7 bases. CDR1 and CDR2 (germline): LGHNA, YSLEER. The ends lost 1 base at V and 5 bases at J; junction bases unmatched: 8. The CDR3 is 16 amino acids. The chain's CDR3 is CASSQATGDSYQPQHF. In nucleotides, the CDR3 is TGCGCCAGCAGCCAAGCTACGGGGGACAGTTATCAGCCCCAGCATTTT.

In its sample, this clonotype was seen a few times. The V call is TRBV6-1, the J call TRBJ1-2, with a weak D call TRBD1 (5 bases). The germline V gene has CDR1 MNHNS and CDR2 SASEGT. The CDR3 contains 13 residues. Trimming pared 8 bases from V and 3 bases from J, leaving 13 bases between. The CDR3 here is CASASSGYYGYTF. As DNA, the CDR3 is TGTGCCAGCGCCTCCTCAGGGTACTATGGCTACACCTTC.

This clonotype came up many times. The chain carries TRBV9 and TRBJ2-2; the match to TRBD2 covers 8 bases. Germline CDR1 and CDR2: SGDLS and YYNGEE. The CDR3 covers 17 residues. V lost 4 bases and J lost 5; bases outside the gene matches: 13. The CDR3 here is CASSTPRTSPTTGELFF. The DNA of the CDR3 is TGTGCCAGCAGCACCCCTAGGACTAGCCCAACAACCGGGGAGCTGTTTTTT.

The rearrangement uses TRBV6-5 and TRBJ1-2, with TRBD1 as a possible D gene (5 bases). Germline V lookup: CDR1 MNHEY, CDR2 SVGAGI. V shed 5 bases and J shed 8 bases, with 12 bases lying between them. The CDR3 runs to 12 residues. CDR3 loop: CASSGTEGGYTF. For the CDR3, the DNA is TGTGCCAGCAGTGGGACGGAGGGCGGCTACACCTTC.

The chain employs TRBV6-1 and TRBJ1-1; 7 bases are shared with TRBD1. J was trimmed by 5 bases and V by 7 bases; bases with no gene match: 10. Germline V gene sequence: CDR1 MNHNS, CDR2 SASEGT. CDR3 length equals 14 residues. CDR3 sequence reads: CASTRGGTGTEAFF. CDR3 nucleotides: TGTGCCAGCACCAGGGGGGGGACGGGGACTGAAGCTTTCTTT.

In DNA form, the CDR3 reads TGTGCCAGCAGCTTATTTTCCATTCGACAGAAGGCCTACAATGAGCAGTTCTTC. It specifies CASSLFSIRQKAYNEQFF. The rearrangement uses TRBV11-1 and TRBJ2-1, with D possibly matching TRBD1 (5 bases). Germline CDR1 reads SGHAT; CDR2 reads FQDESV (reference sequence). The V and J ends lost 2 bases and 2 bases respectively, with 19 bases between them. This CDR3 is 18 amino acids long.

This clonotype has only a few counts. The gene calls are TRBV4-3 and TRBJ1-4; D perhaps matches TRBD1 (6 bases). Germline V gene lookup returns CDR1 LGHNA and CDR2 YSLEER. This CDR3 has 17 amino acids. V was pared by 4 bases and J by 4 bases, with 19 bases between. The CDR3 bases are TGCGCCAGCAGCCCGGGGGCCAGATCGGAGATTAATGAAAAACTGTTTTTT. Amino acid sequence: CASSPGARSEINEKLFF.

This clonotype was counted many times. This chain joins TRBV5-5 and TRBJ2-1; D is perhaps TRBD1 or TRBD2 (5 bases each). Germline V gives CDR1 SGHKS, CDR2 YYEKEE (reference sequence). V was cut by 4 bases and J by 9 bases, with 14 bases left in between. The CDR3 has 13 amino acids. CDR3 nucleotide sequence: TGTGCCAGCAGCGGGGACGTAAGTGGTGAGCAGTTCTTC. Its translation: CASSGDVSGEQFF.

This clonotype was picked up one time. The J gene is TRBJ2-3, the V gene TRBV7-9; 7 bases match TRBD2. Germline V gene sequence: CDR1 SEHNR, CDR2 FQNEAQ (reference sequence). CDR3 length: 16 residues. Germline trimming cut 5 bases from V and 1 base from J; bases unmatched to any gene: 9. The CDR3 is CASSPPEGGGTDTQYF. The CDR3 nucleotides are TGTGCCAGCAGCCCCCCCGAGGGAGGGGGCACAGATACGCAGTATTTT.